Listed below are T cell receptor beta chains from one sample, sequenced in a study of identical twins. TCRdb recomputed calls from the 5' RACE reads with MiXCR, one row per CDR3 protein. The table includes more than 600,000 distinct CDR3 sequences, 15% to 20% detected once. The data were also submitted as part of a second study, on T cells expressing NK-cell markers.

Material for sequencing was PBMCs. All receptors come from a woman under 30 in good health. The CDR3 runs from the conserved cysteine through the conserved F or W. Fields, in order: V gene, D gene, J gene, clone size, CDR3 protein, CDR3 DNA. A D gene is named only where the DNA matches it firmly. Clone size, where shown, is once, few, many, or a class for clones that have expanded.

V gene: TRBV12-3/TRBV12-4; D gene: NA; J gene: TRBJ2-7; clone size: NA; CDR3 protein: CASRTRDFSYEQYF; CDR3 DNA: TGTGCCAGCAGGACCAGGGACTTCTCCTACGAGCAGTACTTC
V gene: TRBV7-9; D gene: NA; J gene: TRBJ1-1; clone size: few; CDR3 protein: CASSLMGSRTAEAFF; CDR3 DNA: TGTGCCAGCAGCTTGATGGGCAGTCGGACCGCTGAAGCTTTCTTT
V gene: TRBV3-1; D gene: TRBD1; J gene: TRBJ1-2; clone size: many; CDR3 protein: CASSQRDRGDGYTF; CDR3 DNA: TGTGCCAGCAGCCAAAGGGACAGGGGCGATGGCTACACCTTC
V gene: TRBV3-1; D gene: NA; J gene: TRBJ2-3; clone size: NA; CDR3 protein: CASSQEGGRTQYF; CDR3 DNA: TGTGCCAGCAGCCAAGAAGGAGGGAGGACGCAGTATTTT
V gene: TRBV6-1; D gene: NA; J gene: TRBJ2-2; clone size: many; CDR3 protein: CASREPGDTGELFF; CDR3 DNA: TGTGCCAGCAGAGAGCCAGGGGACACCGGGGAGCTGTTTTTT
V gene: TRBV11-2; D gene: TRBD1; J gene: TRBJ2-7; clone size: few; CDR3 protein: CASSSSWDRGYEQYF; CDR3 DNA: TGTGCCAGCAGCTCTAGCTGGGACAGGGGCTACGAGCAGTACTTC
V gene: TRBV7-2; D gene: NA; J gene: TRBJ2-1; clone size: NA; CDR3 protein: CASSLGGSFEQFF; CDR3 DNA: TGTGCCAGCAGCTTAGGTGGCAGCTTTGAGCAGTTCTTC
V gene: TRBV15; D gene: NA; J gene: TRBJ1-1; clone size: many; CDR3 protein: CATSRAAAFF; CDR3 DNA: TGTGCCACCAGCAGAGCGGCAGCTTTCTTT
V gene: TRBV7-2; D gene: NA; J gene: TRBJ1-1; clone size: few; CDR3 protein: CASSFGNRNTEAFF; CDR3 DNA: TGTGCCAGCAGCTTTGGGAATAGGAACACTGAAGCTTTCTTT
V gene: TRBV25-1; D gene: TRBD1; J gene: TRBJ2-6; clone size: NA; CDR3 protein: CASSPVTGDSGANVLTF; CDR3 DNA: TGTGCCAGCAGCCCCGTGACAGGGGACTCTGGGGCCAACGTCCTGACTTTC
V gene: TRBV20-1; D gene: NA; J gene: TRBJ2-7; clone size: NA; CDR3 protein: CSAPDRRKSYEQYF; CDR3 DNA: TGCAGTGCTCCCGACCGCAGGAAAAGCTACGAGCAGTACTTC
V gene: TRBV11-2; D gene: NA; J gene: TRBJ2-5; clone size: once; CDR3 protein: CASSASVRTDQETQYF; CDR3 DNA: TGTGCCAGCAGCGCATCTGTAAGGACAGACCAAGAGACCCAGTACTTC
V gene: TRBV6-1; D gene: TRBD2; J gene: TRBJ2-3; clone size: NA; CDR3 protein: CASSAGTSGSRDTQYF; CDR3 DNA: TGTGCCAGCAGTGCGGGGACTAGCGGGAGTCGCGATACGCAGTATTTT
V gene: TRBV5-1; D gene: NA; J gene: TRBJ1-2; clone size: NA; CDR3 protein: CASSLSRNNGYTF; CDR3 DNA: TGCGCCAGCAGCTTGAGCAGAAATAATGGCTACACCTTC
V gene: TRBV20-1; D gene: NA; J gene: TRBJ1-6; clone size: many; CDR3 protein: CSARIPGLRYNSPLHF; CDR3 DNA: TGCAGTGCTAGGATCCCGGGACTACGCTATAATTCACCCCTCCACTTT
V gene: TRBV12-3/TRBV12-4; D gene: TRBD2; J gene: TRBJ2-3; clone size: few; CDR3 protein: CASSFVSGGAWTDTQYF; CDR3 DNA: TGTGCCAGCAGTTTTGTCAGCGGGGGGGCGTGGACAGATACGCAGTATTTT
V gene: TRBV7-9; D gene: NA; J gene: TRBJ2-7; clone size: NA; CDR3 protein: CASSFQSVASEYEQYF; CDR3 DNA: TGTGCCAGCAGCTTCCAGTCGGTGGCTAGCGAATACGAGCAGTACTTC
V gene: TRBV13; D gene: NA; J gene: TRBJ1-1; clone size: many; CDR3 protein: CASSLNMNTEAFF; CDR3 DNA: TGTGCCAGCAGCTTAAACATGAACACTGAAGCTTTCTTT
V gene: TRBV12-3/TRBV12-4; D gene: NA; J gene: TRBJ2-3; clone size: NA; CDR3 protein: CASSLTASSTDTQYF; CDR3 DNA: TGTGCCAGCAGTTTAACAGCCTCTAGCACAGATACGCAGTATTTT
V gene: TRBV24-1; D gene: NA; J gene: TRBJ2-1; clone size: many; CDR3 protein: CATQGNNEQFF; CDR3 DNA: TGTGCCACCCAGGGAAACAATGAGCAGTTCTTC
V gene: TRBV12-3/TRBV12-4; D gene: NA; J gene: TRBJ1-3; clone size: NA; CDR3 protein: CAIPLGDTGNTIYF; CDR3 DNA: TGTGCCATCCCTTTGGGGGACACTGGAAACACCATATATTTT
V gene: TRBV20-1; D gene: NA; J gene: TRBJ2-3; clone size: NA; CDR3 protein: CSAFRGAVDTQYF; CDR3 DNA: TGCAGTGCCTTCCGGGGGGCCGTGGATACGCAGTATTTT
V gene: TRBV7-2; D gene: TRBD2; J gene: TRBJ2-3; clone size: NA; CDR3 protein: CASSLARTSGPTDTQYF; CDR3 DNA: TGTGCCAGCAGCTTAGCTCGGACTAGCGGACCCACAGATACGCAGTATTTT
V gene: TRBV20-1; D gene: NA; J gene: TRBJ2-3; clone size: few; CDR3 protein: CSASIGGQVTDTQYF; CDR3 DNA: TGCAGTGCTAGTATTGGGGGACAAGTGACAGATACGCAGTATTTT
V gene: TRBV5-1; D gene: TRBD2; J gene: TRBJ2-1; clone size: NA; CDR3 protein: CASSSPSGRAGEQFF; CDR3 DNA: TGCGCCAGCAGCTCCCCTAGCGGGAGGGCCGGAGAGCAGTTCTTC
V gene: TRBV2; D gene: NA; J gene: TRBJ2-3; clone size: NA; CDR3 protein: CASSEGALADTQYF; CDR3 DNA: TGTGCCAGCAGTGAGGGGGCACTGGCGGATACGCAGTATTTT
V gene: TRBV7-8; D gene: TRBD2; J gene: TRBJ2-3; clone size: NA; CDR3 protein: CASSLATSGFTDTQYF; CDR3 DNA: TGTGCCAGCAGCTTAGCTACTAGCGGATTCACAGATACGCAGTATTTT
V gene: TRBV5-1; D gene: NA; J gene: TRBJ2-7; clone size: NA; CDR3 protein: CASSGADYEQYF; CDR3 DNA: TGCGCCAGCAGCGGAGCCGACTACGAGCAGTACTTC
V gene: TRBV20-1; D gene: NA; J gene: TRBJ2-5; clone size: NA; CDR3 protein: CSARYQRETQYF; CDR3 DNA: TGCAGTGCTAGATATCAGAGGGAGACCCAGTACTTC
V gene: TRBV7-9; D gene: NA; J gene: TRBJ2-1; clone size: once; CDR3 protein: CASPGAGNEQFF; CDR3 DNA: TGTGCCAGTCCCGGGGCCGGCAATGAGCAGTTCTTC
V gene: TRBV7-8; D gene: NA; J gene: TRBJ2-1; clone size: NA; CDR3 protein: CASSFSMDEQFF; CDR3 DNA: TGTGCCAGCAGCTTCTCCATGGATGAGCAGTTCTTC
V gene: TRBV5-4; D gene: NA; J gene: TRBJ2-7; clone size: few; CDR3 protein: CASSLVSKPYEQYF; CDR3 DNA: TGTGCCAGCAGCTTGGTGAGCAAACCCTACGAGCAGTACTTC
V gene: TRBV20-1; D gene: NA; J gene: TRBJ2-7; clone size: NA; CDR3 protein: CSAPDFQRGTSSYEQYF; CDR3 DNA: TGCAGTGCTCCTGACTTCCAACGGGGGACAAGCTCCTACGAGCAGTACTTC
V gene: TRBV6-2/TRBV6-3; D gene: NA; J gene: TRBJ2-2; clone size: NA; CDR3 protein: CASSSGDPTGELFF; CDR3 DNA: TGTGCCAGCAGTTCAGGGGATCCCACCGGGGAGCTGTTTTTT
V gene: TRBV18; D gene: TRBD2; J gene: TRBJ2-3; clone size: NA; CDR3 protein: CASSHRLAGGPHVLGPTDTQYF; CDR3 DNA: TGTGCCAGCTCACATCGACTAGCGGGGGGACCGCACGTTTTAGGCCCCACAGATACGCAGTATTTT
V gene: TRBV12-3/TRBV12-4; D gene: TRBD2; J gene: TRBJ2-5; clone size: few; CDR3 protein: CASSLLGGGETQYF; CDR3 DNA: TGTGCCAGCAGTTTATTGGGGGGGGGAGAGACCCAGTACTTC
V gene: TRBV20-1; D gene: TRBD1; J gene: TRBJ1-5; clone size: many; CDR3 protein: CSAGRQGGNQPQHF; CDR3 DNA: TGCAGTGCTGGCAGACAGGGGGGCAATCAGCCCCAGCATTTT
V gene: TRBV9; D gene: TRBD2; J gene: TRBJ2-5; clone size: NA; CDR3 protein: CASSVGTSGQETQYF; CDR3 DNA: TGTGCCAGCAGCGTAGGGACTAGCGGACAAGAGACCCAGTACTTC
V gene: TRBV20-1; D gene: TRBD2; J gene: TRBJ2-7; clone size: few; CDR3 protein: CSASGTSGRETPWNEQYF; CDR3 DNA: TGCAGTGCTTCCGGGACTAGCGGGAGAGAGACCCCCTGGAACGAGCAGTACTTC
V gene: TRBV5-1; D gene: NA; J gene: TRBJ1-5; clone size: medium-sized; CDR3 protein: CASSFEGDQPQHF; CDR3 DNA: TGCGCCAGCAGCTTTGAAGGAGATCAGCCCCAGCATTTT
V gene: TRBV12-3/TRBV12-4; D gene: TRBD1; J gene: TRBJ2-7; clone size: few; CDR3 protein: CASSLRLGDRVHEQYF; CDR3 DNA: TGTGCCAGCAGTTTAAGGTTAGGGGACAGGGTCCACGAGCAGTACTTC
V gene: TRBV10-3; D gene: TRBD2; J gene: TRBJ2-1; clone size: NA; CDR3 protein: CAISRLAGEGNEQFF; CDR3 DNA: TGTGCCATCAGCAGACTAGCGGGAGAGGGCAATGAGCAGTTCTTC
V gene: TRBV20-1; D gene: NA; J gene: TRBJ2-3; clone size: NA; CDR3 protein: CSARDGVDTQYF; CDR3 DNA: TGCAGTGCGCGGGACGGGGTAGATACGCAGTATTTT
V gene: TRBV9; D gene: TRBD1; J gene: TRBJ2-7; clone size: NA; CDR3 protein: CASSPWTGKAYEQYF; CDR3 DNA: TGTGCCAGCAGCCCCTGGACAGGAAAAGCCTACGAGCAGTACTTC
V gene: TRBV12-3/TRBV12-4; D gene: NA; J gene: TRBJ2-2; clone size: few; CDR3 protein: CASSGGELFF; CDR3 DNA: TGTGCCAGCAGTGGGGGGGAGCTGTTTTTT
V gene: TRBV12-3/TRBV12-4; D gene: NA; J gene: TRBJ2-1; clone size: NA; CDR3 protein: CASSLVSVVYNEQFF; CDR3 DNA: TGTGCCAGCAGTTTAGTGTCAGTGGTCTACAATGAGCAGTTCTTC
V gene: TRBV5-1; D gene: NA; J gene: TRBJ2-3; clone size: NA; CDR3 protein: CASSPDQSTDTQYF; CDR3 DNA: TGCGCCAGCAGCCCAGACCAGAGCACAGATACGCAGTATTTT
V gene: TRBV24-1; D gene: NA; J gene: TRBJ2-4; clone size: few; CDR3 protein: CATSDLWQWLAKNIQYF; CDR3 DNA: TGTGCCACCAGTGATTTATGGCAGTGGCTAGCCAAAAACATTCAGTACTTC
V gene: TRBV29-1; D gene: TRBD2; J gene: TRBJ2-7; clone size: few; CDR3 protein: CSVEDRAGRGGRISYEQYF; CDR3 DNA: TGCAGCGTTGAAGATCGAGCAGGTAGAGGCGGGAGAATAAGTTACGAGCAGTACTTC